The clone carrying this TCR beta chain was seen a single time. Its antigen is unidentified. Germline-derived CDR1 and CDR2 are ENHRY and SYGVKD. Trimming cost V 11 bases and J 8 bases, with 22 bases left between them. The CDR3 has 14 residues. This specimen belongs to a study of OX40 agonist ivuxolimab in advanced cancers. For the study at large: Partial responses occurred in three patients (one hepatocellular carcinoma, two cutaneous melanoma). Findings and limits, study-wide: Both CD4+ and CD8+ T cell populations in blood had undergone clonal expansion by week 6 at 0.1 to 3.0 mg/kg.

Data came from immunoSEQ multiplex PCR; TCRdb stores just in-frame clones and leaves some out. The table lists 72,000 or so clones, 87% of them singletons. Sequencing was performed on CD4+ or CD8+ T cells sorted from blood, taken in a trial of the OX40 agonist ivuxolimab. The chain has TRBV10-3 and TRBJ2-1; D remains ambiguous. This TCR was sampled from an adult with an advanced solid tumor such as melanoma, head and neck, liver or kidney cancer. CDR3 sequence (DNA): TGTGCCGCCGGCCACCCTGAAACCGGGCATGAGCAGTTCTTC. Residues: CAAGHPETGHEQFF.